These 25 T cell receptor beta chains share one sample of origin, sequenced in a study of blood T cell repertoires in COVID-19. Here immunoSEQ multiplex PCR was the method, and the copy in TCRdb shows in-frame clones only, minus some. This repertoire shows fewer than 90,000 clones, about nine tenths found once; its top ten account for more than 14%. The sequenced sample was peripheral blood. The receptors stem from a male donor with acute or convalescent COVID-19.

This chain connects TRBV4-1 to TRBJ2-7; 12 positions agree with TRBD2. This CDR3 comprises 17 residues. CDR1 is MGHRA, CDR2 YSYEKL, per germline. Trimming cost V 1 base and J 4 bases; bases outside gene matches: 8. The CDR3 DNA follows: TGCGCCAGCAGCCAAGCGGGCCTAGCGGGGGGGCCTTACGAGCAGTACTTC. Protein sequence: CASSQAGLAGGPYEQYF.

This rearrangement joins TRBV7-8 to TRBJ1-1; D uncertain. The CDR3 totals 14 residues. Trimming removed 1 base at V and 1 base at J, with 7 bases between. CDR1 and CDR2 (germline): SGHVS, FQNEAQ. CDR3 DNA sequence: TGTGCCAGCAGCTTAGAATCAGGGAACACTGAAGCTTTCTTT. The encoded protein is CASSLESGNTEAFF. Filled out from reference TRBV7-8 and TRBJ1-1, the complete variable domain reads GAGVSQSPRYKVAKRGQDVALRCDPISGHVSLFWYQQALGQGPEFLTYFQNEAQLDKSGLPSDRFFAERPEGSVSTLKIQRTQQEDSAVYLCASSLESGNTEAFFGQGTRLTVV.

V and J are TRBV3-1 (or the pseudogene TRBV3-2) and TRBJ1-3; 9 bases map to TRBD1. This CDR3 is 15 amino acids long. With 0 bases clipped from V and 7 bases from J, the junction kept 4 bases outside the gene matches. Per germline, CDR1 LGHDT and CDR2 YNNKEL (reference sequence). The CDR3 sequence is CASSQDGDRGNTIYF. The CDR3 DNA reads TGTGCCAGCAGCCAAGATGGTGACAGGGGGAACACCATATATTTT.

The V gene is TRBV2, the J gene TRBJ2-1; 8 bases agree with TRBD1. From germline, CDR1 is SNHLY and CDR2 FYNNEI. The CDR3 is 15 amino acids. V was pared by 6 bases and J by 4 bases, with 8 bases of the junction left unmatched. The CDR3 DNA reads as TGTGCCAGCAGACCGGACAGGGAGCTGTACAATGAGCAGTTCTTC. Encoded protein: CASRPDRELYNEQFF.

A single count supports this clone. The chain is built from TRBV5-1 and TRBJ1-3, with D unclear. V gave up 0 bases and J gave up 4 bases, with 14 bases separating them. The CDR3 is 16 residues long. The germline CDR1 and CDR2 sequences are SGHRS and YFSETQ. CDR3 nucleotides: TGCGCCAGCAGCTTGGCCGGGATTATAAGGGGAAACACCATATATTTT. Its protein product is CASSLAGIIRGNTIYF.

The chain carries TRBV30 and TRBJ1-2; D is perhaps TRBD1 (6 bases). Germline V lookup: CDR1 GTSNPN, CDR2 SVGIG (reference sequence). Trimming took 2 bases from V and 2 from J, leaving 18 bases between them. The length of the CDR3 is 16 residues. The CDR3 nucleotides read TGTGCCTGGAGTAGGCTACAGGGAAGTCAGAACTATGGCTACACCTTC. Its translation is CAWSRLQGSQNYGYTF.

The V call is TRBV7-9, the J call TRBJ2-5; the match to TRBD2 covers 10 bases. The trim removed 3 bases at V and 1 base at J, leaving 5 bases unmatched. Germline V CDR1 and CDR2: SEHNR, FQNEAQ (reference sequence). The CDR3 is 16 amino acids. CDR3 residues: CASSFSRTSGQETQYF. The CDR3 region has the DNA TGTGCCAGCAGCTTTAGCAGGACTAGCGGCCAAGAGACCCAGTACTTC.

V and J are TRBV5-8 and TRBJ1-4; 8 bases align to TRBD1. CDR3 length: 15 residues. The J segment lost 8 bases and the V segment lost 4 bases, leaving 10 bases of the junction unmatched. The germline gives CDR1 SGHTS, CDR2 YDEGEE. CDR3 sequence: CASSLGTGQGEKLFF. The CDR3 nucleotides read TGTGCCAGCAGCCTAGGGACAGGCCAAGGAGAAAAACTGTTTTTT. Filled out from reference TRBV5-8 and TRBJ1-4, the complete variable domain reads EAGVTQSPTHLIKTRGQQATLRCSPISGHTSVYWYQQALGLGLQFLLWYDEGEERNRGNFPPRFSGRQFPNYSSELNVNALELEDSALYLCASSLGTGQGEKLFFGSGTQLSVL.

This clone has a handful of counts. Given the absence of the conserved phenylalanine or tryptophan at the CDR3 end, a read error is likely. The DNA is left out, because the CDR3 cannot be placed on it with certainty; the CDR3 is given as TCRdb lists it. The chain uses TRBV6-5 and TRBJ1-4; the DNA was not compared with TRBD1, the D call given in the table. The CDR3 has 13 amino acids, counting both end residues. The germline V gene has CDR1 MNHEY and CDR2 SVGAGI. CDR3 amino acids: CASTQANQGPTGG.

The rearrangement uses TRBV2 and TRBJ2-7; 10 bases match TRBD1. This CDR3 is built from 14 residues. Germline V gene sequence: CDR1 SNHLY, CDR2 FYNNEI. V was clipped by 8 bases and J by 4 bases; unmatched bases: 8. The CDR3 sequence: CASSTGTGVYEQYF. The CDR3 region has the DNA TGTGCCAGCTCTACCGGGACAGGGGTATACGAGCAGTACTTC.

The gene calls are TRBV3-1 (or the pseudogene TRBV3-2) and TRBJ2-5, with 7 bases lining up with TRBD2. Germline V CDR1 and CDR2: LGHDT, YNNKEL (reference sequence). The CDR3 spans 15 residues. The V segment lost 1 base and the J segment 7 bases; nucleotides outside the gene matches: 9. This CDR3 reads CASSQASRGRGTQYF. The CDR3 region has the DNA TGTGCCAGCAGCCAAGCCTCCCGGGGGAGGGGGACCCAGTACTTC.

The DNA of the CDR3 is TGTGCCAGCAGCTCCCTAGCGCAAGAGACCCAGTACTTC. Amino acid sequence: CASSSLAQETQYF. The rearrangement uses TRBV7-2 and TRBJ2-5; weak D call: TRBD2 (6 bases). There are 13 residues in the CDR3. Germline-derived CDR1 and CDR2 are SGHTA and FQGNSA. V lost 4 bases and J lost 2, with 8 bases in between.

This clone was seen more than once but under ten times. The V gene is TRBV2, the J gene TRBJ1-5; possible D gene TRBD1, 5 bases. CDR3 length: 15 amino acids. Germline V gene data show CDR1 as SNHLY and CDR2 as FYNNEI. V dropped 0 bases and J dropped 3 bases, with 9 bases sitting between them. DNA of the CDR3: TGTGCCAGCAGTGAAGCTGGGGCCTACAATCAGCCCCAGCATTTT. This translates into CASSEAGAYNQPQHF.

The CDR3: CASSLQLAGGNEQFF. The CDR3 nucleotides read TGTGCCAGCAGCTTACAACTAGCGGGGGGCAATGAGCAGTTCTTC. The chain carries TRBV5-4 and TRBJ2-1; 12 bases fit TRBD2. In germline, CDR1 is SGHNT, CDR2 YYREEE (reference sequence). J gave up 6 bases and V 2 bases, and 3 bases lay outside the gene matches. CDR3 length: 15 amino acids.

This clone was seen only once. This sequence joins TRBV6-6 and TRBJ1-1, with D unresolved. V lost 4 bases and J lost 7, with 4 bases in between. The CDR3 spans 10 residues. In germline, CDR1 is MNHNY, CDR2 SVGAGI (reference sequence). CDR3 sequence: CASSSGEAFF. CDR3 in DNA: TGTGCCAGCAGTTCGGGTGAAGCTTTCTTT.

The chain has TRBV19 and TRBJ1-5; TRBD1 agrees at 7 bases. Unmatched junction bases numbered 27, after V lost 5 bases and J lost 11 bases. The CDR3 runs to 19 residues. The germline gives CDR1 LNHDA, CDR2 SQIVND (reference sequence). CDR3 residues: CASSQSRDRARKLSAAQHF. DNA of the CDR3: TGTGCCAGTAGTCAATCCCGGGACAGAGCACGTAAACTATCAGCGGCCCAGCATTTT.

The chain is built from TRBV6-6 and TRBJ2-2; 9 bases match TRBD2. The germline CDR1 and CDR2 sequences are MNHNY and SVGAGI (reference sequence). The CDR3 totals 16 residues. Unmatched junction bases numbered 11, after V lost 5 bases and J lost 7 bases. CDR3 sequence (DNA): TGTGCCAGCAGTCCCTCCCCTGCGGGGGGGATCGGGGAGCTGTTTTTT. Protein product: CASSPSPAGGIGELFF.

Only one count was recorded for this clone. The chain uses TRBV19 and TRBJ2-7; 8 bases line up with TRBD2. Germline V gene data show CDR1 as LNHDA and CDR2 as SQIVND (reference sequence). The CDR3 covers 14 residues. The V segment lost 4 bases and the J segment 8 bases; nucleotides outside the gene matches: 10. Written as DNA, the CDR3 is TGTGCCAGTAGTACCTACCGGGAGGGGGAGAAGCAGTACTTC. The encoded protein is CASSTYREGEKQYF.

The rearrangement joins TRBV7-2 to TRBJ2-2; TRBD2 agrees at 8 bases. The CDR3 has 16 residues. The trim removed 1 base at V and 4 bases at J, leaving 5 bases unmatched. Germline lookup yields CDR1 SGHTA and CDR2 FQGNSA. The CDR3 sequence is CASSLVGTRPTGELFF. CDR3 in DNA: TGTGCCAGCAGCTTAGTGGGGACTAGACCCACCGGGGAGCTGTTTTTT.

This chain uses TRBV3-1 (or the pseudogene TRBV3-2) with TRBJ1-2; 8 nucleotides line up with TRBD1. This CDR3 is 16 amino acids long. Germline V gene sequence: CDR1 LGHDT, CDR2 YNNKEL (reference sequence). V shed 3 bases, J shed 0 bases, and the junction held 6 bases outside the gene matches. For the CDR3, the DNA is TGTGCCAGCAGCCATCAGGACAGGGCTGCTAACTATGGCTACACCTTC. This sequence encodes CASSHQDRAANYGYTF.

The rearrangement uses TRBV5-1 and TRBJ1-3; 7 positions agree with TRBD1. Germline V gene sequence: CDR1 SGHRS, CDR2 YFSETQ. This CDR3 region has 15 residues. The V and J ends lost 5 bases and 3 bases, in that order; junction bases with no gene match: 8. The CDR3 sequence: CASSLTGDSGNTIYF. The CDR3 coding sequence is TGCGCCAGCAGTCTCACAGGGGACAGTGGAAACACCATATATTTT.

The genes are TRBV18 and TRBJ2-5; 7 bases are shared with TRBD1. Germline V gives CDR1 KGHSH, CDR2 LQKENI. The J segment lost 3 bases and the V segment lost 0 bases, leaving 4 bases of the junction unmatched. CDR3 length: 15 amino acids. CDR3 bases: TGTGCCAGCTCACCACCTTGGGACAGCAAAGAGACCCAGTACTTC. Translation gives CASSPPWDSKETQYF.

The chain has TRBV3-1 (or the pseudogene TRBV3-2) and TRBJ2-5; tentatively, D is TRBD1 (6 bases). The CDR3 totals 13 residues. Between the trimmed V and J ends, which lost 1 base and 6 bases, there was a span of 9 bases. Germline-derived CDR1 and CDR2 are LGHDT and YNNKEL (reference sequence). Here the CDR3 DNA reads TGTGCCAGCAGCCAAGGCAGGGGTCAGACCCAGTACTTC. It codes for CASSQGRGQTQYF.

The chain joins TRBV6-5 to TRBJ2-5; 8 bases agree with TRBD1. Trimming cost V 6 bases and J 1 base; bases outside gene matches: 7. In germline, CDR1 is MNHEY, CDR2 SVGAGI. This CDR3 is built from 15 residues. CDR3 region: CASSRVTGGQETQYF. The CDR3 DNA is TGTGCCAGCAGCCGCGTAACAGGGGGCCAAGAGACCCAGTACTTC.

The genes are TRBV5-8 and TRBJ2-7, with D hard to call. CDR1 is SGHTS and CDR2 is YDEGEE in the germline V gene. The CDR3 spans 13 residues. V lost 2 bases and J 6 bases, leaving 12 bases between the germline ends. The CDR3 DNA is TGTGCCAGCAGCTTTGATCGGGTTAGCGAGCAGTACTTC. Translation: CASSFDRVSEQYF.